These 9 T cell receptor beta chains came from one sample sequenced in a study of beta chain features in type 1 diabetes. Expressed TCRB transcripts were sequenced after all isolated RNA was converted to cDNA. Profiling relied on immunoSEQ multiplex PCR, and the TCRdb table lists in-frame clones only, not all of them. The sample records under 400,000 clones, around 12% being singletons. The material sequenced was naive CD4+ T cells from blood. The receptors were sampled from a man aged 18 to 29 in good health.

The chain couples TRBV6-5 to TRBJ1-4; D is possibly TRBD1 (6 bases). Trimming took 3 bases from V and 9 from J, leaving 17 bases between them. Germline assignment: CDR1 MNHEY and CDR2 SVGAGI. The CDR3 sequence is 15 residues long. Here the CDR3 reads CASSYAGDESQKLFF. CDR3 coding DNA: TGTGCCAGCAGTTATGCAGGGGACGAGTCTCAAAAACTGTTTTTT.

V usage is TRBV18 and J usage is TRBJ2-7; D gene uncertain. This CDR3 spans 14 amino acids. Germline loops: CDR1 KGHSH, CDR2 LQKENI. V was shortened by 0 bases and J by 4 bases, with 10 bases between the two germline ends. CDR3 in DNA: TGTGCCAGCTCACCACCGTACAGCAAATACGAGCAGTACTTC. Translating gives CASSPPYSKYEQYF. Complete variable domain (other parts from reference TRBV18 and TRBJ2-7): NAGVMQNPRHLVRRRGQEARLRCSPMKGHSHVYWYRQLPEEGLKFMVYLQKENIIDESGMPKERFSAEFPKEGPSILRIQQVVRGDSAAYFCASSPPYSKYEQYFGPGTRLTVT.

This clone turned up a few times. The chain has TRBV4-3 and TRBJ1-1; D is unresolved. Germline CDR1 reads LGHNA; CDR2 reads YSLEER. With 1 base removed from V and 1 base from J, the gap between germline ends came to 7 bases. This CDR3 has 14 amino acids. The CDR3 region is CASSQGMRNTEAFF. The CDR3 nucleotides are TGCGCCAGCAGCCAAGGTATGCGGAACACTGAAGCTTTCTTT.

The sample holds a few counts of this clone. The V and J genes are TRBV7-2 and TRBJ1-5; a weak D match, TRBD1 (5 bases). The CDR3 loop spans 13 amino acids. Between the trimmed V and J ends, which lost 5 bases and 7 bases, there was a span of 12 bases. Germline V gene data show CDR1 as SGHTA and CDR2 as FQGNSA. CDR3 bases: TGTGCCAGCAGCACGCAGGGAGGCCAGCCCCAGCATTTT. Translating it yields CASSTQGGQPQHF.

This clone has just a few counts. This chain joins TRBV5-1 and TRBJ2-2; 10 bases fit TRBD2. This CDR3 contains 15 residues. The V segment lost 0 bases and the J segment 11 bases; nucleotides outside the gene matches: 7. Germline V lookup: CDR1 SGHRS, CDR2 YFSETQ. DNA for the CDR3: TGCGCCAGCAGCTTGGATCCTAGCGGGAGCGGTGAGCTGTTTTTT. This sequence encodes CASSLDPSGSGELFF.

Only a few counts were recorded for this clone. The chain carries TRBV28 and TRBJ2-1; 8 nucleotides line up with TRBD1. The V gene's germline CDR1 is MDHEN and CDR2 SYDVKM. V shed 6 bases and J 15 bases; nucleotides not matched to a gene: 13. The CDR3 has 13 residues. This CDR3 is CASSTGTGYSPFF. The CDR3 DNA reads TGTGCCAGCAGCACCGGGACAGGCTACTCCCCGTTCTTC.

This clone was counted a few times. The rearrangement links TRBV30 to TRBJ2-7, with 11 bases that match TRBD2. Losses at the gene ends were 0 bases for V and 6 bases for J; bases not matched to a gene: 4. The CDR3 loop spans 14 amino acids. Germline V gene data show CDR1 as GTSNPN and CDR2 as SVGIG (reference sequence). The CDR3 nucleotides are TGTGCCTGGAGTGTACTAGCGGGAGTAGGCGAGCAGTACTTC. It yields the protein CAWSVLAGVGEQYF.

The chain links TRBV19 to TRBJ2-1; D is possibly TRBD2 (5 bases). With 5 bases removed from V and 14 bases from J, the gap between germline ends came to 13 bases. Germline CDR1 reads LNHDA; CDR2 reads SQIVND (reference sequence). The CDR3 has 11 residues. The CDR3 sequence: CASSATGKKFF. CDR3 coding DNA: TGTGCCAGTAGTGCGACCGGGAAAAAGTTCTTC. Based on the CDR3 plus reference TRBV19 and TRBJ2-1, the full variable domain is DGGITQSPKYLFRKEGQNVTLSCEQNLNHDAMYWYRQDPGQGLRLIYYSQIVNDFQKGDIAEGYSVSREKKESFPLTVTSAQKNPTAFYLCASSATGKKFFGPGTRLTVL.

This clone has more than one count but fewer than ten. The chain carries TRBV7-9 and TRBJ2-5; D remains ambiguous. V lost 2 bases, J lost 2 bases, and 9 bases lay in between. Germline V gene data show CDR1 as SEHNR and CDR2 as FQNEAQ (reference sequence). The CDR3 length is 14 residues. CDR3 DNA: TGTGCCAGCAGCTTACTTTCTCTACAAGAGACCCAGTACTTC. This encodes CASSLLSLQETQYF.